What follows are 24 T cell receptor beta chains derived from one specimen sequenced in a study of blood T cell repertoires in COVID-19. Produced via immunoSEQ multiplex PCR; TCRdb's table is partial and in-frame only. The sample comprises about 250,000 clones, roughly 84% of which are singletons, and 15% to 18% rests with the top ten. Sample: peripheral blood. The receptors were sampled from a person aged 70 to 85 with COVID-19, enrolled during active disease.

The rearrangement uses TRBV11-2 and TRBJ2-3, with 9 bases identical to TRBD2. The V gene end was trimmed by 1 base and the J gene end by 6 bases; junction bases not matched to a gene: 11. The CDR3 has 17 residues. Germline CDR1 is SGHAT and CDR2 is FQNNGV. CDR3 residues: CASSLGRISGGTDTQYF. Written as DNA, the CDR3 is TGTGCCAGCAGCTTAGGACGGATTAGCGGGGGTACCGATACGCAGTATTTT.

The CDR3 loop reads CASSVPTGSLYEQYF. For the CDR3, the DNA is TGTGCCAGCAGTGTACCCACCGGGTCCCTGTACGAGCAGTACTTC. The gene calls are TRBV28 and TRBJ2-7; D is ambiguous. The CDR3 runs 15 residues. Trimming took off 5 bases at V and 4 bases at J, with 18 bases between the two ends. Per germline, CDR1 MDHEN and CDR2 SYDVKM.

The chain employs TRBV24-1 and TRBJ2-3; 7 bases map to TRBD2. V was clipped by 4 bases and J by 5 bases; unmatched bases: 11. Germline V gives CDR1 KGHDR, CDR2 SFDVKD. This CDR3 spans 16 amino acids. CDR3 region: CATSDSGPGGIDTQYF. The DNA of the CDR3 is TGTGCCACCAGTGACAGCGGCCCCGGGGGGATAGATACGCAGTATTTT.

The rearrangement uses TRBV5-4 and TRBJ2-3; 10 nucleotides match TRBD2. Germline CDR1 reads SGHNT; CDR2 reads YYREEE (reference sequence). Trimming at V came to 5 bases and at J to 1 base, leaving 1 base not matched to a gene. This CDR3 has 14 residues. This chain's CDR3 is CASRTSGGTDTQYF. The CDR3 DNA is TGTGCCAGCAGAACTAGCGGGGGCACAGATACGCAGTATTTT.

The chain joins TRBV13 to TRBJ1-2; D is perhaps TRBD1 (5 bases). The CDR3 runs to 15 residues. Trimming took off 0 bases at V and 4 bases at J, with 12 bases between the two ends. The germline CDR1 and CDR2 sequences are PRHDT and FYEKMQ (reference sequence). CDR3 nucleotide sequence: TGTGCCAGCAGCTTAGGGGGTCAGGGTTCCTATGGCTACACCTTC. Its translation: CASSLGGQGSYGYTF.

V is TRBV9 and J is TRBJ1-1, with 7 bases that match TRBD1. This CDR3 is 14 amino acids long. V dropped 3 bases and J dropped 6; count of bases not matched to a gene: 8. CDR1 and CDR2 (germline): SGDLS, YYNGEE. The chain's CDR3 is CASSEGTGEAEAFF. The CDR3 DNA reads TGTGCCAGCAGCGAAGGAACAGGGGAGGCTGAAGCTTTCTTT.

The rearrangement joins TRBV27 to TRBJ2-2; TRBD1 matches at 7 bases. With V trimmed by 2 bases and J by 5 bases, 11 bases remained unmatched. The CDR3 runs 17 residues. Germline lookup yields CDR1 MNHEY and CDR2 SMNVEV (reference sequence). The CDR3 loop is CASSLLQVRGSTGELFF. The CDR3 DNA reads TGTGCCAGCAGTTTACTCCAGGTCAGGGGGTCAACCGGGGAGCTGTTTTTT.

V and J are TRBV7-7 and TRBJ2-1; 8 nucleotides line up with TRBD2. Germline trimming cut 5 bases from V and 3 bases from J; bases unmatched to any gene: 9. The CDR3 is made up of 16 amino acids. Germline V gene lookup returns CDR1 SSHAT and CDR2 FNYEAQ (reference sequence). For the CDR3, the DNA is TGTGCCAGCAGCATCACAACCGGGACTAGCTACAATGAGCAGTTCTTC. It yields the protein CASSITTGTSYNEQFF.

This chain's CDR3 is CASSLLGSGSLHEQFF. As DNA, the CDR3 is TGTGCCAGCAGTTTATTAGGCAGCGGGAGTCTCCATGAGCAGTTCTTC. The gene calls are TRBV28 and TRBJ2-1; TRBD2 matches 8 bases. The germline V gene encodes CDR1 MDHEN and CDR2 SYDVKM. V dropped 1 base and J dropped 8; count of bases not matched to a gene: 10. The CDR3 totals 16 residues.

Only a few counts were recorded for this clone. V usage is TRBV5-1 and J usage is TRBJ2-1; weak D call: TRBD2 (6 bases). This CDR3 contains 14 residues. Trimming cost V 4 bases and J 4 bases, with 12 bases left between them. CDR1 SGHRS and CDR2 YFSETQ come from the germline V gene. Here the CDR3 reads CASSTGTVYNEQFF. The CDR3 coding sequence is TGCGCCAGCAGCACCGGGACTGTATACAATGAGCAGTTCTTC.

The chain joins TRBV27 to TRBJ1-5; no reliable D call. The ends were cut back, 4 bases at V and 2 bases at J, with 12 bases in the middle. The germline V gene encodes CDR1 MNHEY and CDR2 SMNVEV (reference sequence). The CDR3 runs to 15 residues. The CDR3 nucleotides read TGTGCCAGCAGTTCACAGATGGTTGGCAATCAGCCCCAGCATTTT. It specifies CASSSQMVGNQPQHF.

This clone was recorded a few times. The rearrangement uses TRBV12-3 or TRBV12-4 and TRBJ2-7, with a tentative D call TRBD1 (6 bases). The V end was cut by 6 bases, the J end by 8 bases, with 17 bases between. The CDR3 covers 13 residues. DNA for the CDR3: TGTGCCAGCAGCCCCCAACAGGGTCCGCAGCAGTACTTC. Its translation is CASSPQQGPQQYF.

The rearrangement uses TRBV10-3 and TRBJ2-5; TRBD2 agrees at 10 bases. J lost 1 base, V lost 10 bases, and 3 bases had no gene match. This CDR3 has 13 residues. The germline CDR1 and CDR2 sequences are ENHRY and SYGVKD. CDR3 sequence reads: CATQRGGQETQYF. The CDR3, as DNA: TGTGCCACACAGCGGGGGGGCCAAGAGACCCAGTACTTC.

V is TRBV15 and J is TRBJ2-1; 8 nucleotides match TRBD2. The trim removed 1 base at V and 6 bases at J, leaving 11 bases unmatched. Germline CDR1 and CDR2: LNHNV and YYDKDF (reference sequence). The CDR3 consists of 17 residues. In nucleotides, the CDR3 is TGTGCCACCAGCAGAGCCGTTTATGGCCTAGCGGGCAATGAGCAGTTCTTC. This sequence encodes CATSRAVYGLAGNEQFF.

This clone appeared a single time. This chain connects TRBV19 to TRBJ2-5; 13 bases are a match to TRBD2. The CDR3 runs to 15 residues. The junction had 5 bases not matched to a gene; V was cut back by 5 bases and J by 5 bases. Germline V gene sequence: CDR1 LNHDA, CDR2 SQIVND (reference sequence). The CDR3 bases are TGTGCCAGTAGTTCCGGGACTAGCGGGATTGAGACCCAGTACTTC. The encoded protein is CASSSGTSGIETQYF.

Turning to this clone: This sample includes further DNA sequences coding for the same CDR3. This sequence joins TRBV5-1 and TRBJ1-2, with TRBD1 matching 8 bases. This CDR3 has 14 residues. V lost 0 bases, J lost 7 bases, and 5 bases stayed unmatched. The V gene's germline CDR1 is SGHRS and CDR2 YFSETQ. In DNA form, the CDR3 reads TGCGCCAGCAGCTTGGGCCAGGGGGCTTTTGGCTACACCTTC. Residues: CASSLGQGAFGYTF.

V and J are TRBV4-3 and TRBJ1-4; 8 bases fit TRBD1. CDR1 is LGHNA, CDR2 YSLEER, per germline. J lost 8 bases, V lost 0 bases, and 5 bases had no gene match. The CDR3 sequence is 15 residues long. CDR3 region: CASSQEIGQGEKLFF. For the CDR3, the DNA is TGCGCCAGCAGCCAAGAAATTGGACAGGGCGAAAAACTGTTTTTT.

CDR3 sequence reads: CAWTGTGVNTQYF. CDR3 nucleotide sequence: TGTGCCTGGACCGGGACAGGGGTGAATACGCAGTATTTT. This sequence joins TRBV30 and TRBJ2-3, with TRBD1 matching over 10 bases. This CDR3 is 13 amino acids long. CDR1 and CDR2 (germline): GTSNPN, SVGIG (reference sequence). The V gene end was trimmed by 4 bases and the J gene end by 7 bases; junction bases not matched to a gene: 5.

The chain employs TRBV19 and TRBJ1-2; D possibly corresponds to TRBD1 (5 bases). From germline, CDR1 is LNHDA and CDR2 SQIVND (reference sequence). The CDR3 has 15 amino acids. The germline V and J ends were trimmed by 4 bases and 0 bases, with 12 bases remaining between them. The CDR3 region is CASSTTWGSNYGYTF. The DNA of the CDR3 is TGTGCCAGTAGTACGACATGGGGCTCTAACTATGGCTACACCTTC.

The V and J genes are TRBV7-2 and TRBJ2-2, with 11 nucleotides matching TRBD2. This CDR3 comprises 16 residues. The V segment lost 6 bases and the J segment 2 bases; nucleotides outside the gene matches: 5. The germline gives CDR1 SGHTA, CDR2 FQGNSA. The CDR3 sequence is CASSKTSGTNTGELFF. For the CDR3, the DNA is TGTGCCAGCAGTAAGACTAGCGGGACAAACACCGGGGAGCTGTTTTTT.

J is TRBJ1-4 and V is TRBV9, with D possibly being TRBD1 (6 bases). Deletions cut 5 bases from V and 0 bases from J, with 8 bases between. This CDR3 spans 14 amino acids. From germline, CDR1 is SGDLS and CDR2 YYNGEE. CDR3 nucleotides: TGTGCCAGCAGTACAGGGACAACTAATGAAAAACTGTTTTTT. This codes for CASSTGTTNEKLFF.

J is TRBJ1-2 and V is TRBV28; D is ambiguous. Trimming left V 10 bases short and J 4 bases short, with 10 bases between. Germline V lookup: CDR1 MDHEN, CDR2 SYDVKM. CDR3 length: 11 amino acids. The CDR3 here is CATPSGYGYTF. Here the CDR3 DNA reads TGTGCCACCCCGAGTGGCTATGGCTACACCTTC.

Notes on this clone: The same CDR3 arises from other DNA sequences in this sample as well. CDR3 nucleotides: TGTGCCAGCAGTTTATCCGGGGGTACCTACGAGCAGTACTTC. Protein: CASSLSGGTYEQYF. V and J are TRBV28 and TRBJ2-7; TRBD2 might be the D (6 bases). The V end lost 1 base, the J end lost 2 bases, and 9 bases lay between the germline ends. Germline CDR1 MDHEN, CDR2 SYDVKM. This CDR3 contains 14 residues.

The rearrangement uses TRBV19 and TRBJ2-7, with 9 bases matching TRBD2. After removal of 3 bases from V and 7 bases from J, the junction contained 4 bases not matched to a gene. This CDR3 contains 13 residues. The V gene's germline CDR1 is LNHDA and CDR2 SQIVND (reference sequence). This CDR3 reads CASSIRTSGEQYF. In DNA form, the CDR3 reads TGTGCCAGTAGTATCCGTACTAGCGGGGAGCAGTACTTC.